The 8 T cell receptor beta chains in this list originate from one sample, sequenced in a study of blood T cell repertoires in COVID-19. Assay used: immunoSEQ multiplex PCR; TCRdb lists only in-frame clones, some missing. The table shows just over 200,000 clones, with over 60% occurring only once. The sample was peripheral blood. Receptor source: a woman aged 65 to 85 with acute or convalescent COVID-19.

The chain has TRBV14 and TRBJ2-2, with a tentative D call TRBD2 (5 bases). Germline values: CDR1 SGHDN, CDR2 FVKESK. Between the trimmed V and J ends, which lost 1 base and 0 bases, there was a span of 12 bases. The CDR3 extends over 17 amino acids. CDR3 nucleotides: TGTGCCAGCAGCCAAGCCACTAGTCTTTCGAACACCGGGGAGCTGTTTTTT. As protein: CASSQATSLSNTGELFF. The complete variable domain, with remaining parts taken from reference TRBV14 and TRBJ2-2, reads EAGVTQFPSHSVIEKGQTVTLRCDPISGHDNLYWYRRVMGKEIKFLLHFVKESKQDESGMPNNRFLAERTGGTYSTLKVQPAELEDSGVYFCASSQATSLSNTGELFFGEGSRLTVL.

The rearrangement links TRBV7-2 to TRBJ1-1; D gene ambiguous. This CDR3 region has 13 residues. CDR1 is SGHTA, CDR2 FQGNSA, per germline. Trimming stripped 5 bases from V and 0 bases from J, with 7 bases between. The CDR3 protein is CASSVTMNTEAFF. The CDR3 bases are TGTGCCAGCAGCGTTACAATGAACACTGAAGCTTTCTTT.

The chain joins TRBV10-3 to TRBJ1-6; 7 nucleotides match TRBD1. The CDR3 loop spans 12 amino acids. With V trimmed by 9 bases and J by 8 bases, 4 bases remained unmatched. Germline CDR1 ENHRY, CDR2 SYGVKD. Here the CDR3 DNA reads TGTGCCATAGGGGGCACGGATTCACCCCTCCACTTT. Amino acids: CAIGGTDSPLHF.

The V gene is TRBV2, the J gene TRBJ2-7, with D possibly being TRBD2 (6 bases). V lost 7 bases, J lost 5 bases, and 12 bases lay in between. This CDR3 comprises 12 residues. Germline lookup yields CDR1 SNHLY and CDR2 FYNNEI. This CDR3 reads CASTGGGDEQYF. CDR3 DNA sequence: TGTGCCAGCACCGGGGGAGGAGACGAGCAGTACTTC.

The chain uses TRBV2 and TRBJ1-1, with D tentatively TRBD1 (6 bases). This CDR3 contains 14 residues. CDR1 is SNHLY and CDR2 is FYNNEI in the germline V gene. V lost 2 bases and J lost 11, with 18 bases in between. The DNA for the CDR3 is TGTGCCAGCAGTGAATTTGTCGGGACATCGGAGGCTTTCTTT. It specifies CASSEFVGTSEAFF.

The CDR3 region has the DNA TGTGCCAGCAGGGGGACTCTCGGAAACACCATATATTTT. It yields the protein CASRGTLGNTIYF. This chain connects TRBV6-5 to TRBJ1-3, with TRBD1 as a possible D gene (5 bases). The CDR3 loop spans 13 amino acids. Between the trimmed V and J ends, which lost 6 bases and 4 bases, there was a span of 10 bases. Germline loops: CDR1 MNHEY, CDR2 SVGAGI.

The chain links TRBV10-3 to TRBJ2-5, with 10 bases matching TRBD2. J lost 3 bases, V lost 0 bases, and 10 bases had no gene match. The V gene's germline CDR1 is ENHRY and CDR2 SYGVKD. The CDR3 consists of 18 residues. This CDR3 reads CAISESSSGSWVEETQYF. In DNA form, the CDR3 reads TGTGCCATCAGTGAGTCGTCTAGCGGGAGCTGGGTAGAAGAGACCCAGTACTTC.

The rearrangement uses TRBV5-1 and TRBJ2-5; no firm D call. Per the germline V gene, CDR1 is SGHRS and CDR2 is YFSETQ. With 1 base removed from V and 1 base from J, the gap between germline ends came to 8 bases. This CDR3 is 14 amino acids long. CDR3 sequence reads: CASSLPGGQETQYF. Written as DNA, the CDR3 is TGCGCCAGCAGCTTGCCCGGCGGCCAAGAGACCCAGTACTTC.